The present T cell receptor (beta chain) was sequenced within a study of CD8 T cells in Susac syndrome. Negative isolation was used for CD8+ and CD4+ T cells, and FACS enrichment was applied to TEMRA cells. Trimming cost V 4 bases and J 6 bases; bases outside gene matches: 7. Germline CDR1 SGHRS, CDR2 YFSETQ. The CDR3 spans 14 residues. Random hexamers were used to reverse transcribe the RNA input (about 0.5 to 1 ug). TCRdb passed the immunoSEQ multiplex PCR reads through MiXCR, listing each CDR3 protein once. The sample consists of about 250,000 distinct CDR3 sequences, over 85% of them appearing once.

V usage is TRBV5-1 and J usage is TRBJ2-3; TRBD1 matches 8 bases. This TCR was recovered from a human donor with multiple sclerosis. What was sequenced was CD4+ T cells from PBMCs. The CDR3 bases are TGCGCCAGCAGCCTCCGGACAGGGAGCGATACGCAGTATTTT. Amino acids: CASSLRTGSDTQYF.